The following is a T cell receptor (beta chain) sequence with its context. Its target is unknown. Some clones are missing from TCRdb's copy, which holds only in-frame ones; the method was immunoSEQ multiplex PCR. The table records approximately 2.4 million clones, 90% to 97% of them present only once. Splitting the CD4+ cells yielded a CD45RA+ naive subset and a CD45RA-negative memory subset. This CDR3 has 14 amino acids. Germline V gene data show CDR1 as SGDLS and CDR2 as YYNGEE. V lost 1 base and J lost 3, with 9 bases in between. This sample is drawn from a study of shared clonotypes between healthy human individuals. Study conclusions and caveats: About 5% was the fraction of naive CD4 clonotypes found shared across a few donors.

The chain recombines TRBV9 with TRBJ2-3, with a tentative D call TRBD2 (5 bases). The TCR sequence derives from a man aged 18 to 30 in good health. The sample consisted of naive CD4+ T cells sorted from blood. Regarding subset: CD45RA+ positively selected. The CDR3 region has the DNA TGTGCCAGCAGCGTATCTAGGGAGACAGATACGCAGTATTTT. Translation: CASSVSRETDTQYF.